The source of this T cell receptor beta chain is a study of shared clonotypes between healthy human individuals. CD45RO-negative, CCR7-selected cells formed the naive CD8 fraction, which excluded terminally differentiated effector memory CD45RA+ cells. The CDR3 consists of 15 residues. The V and J ends lost 5 bases and 0 bases, in that order; junction bases with no gene match: 6. The germline gives CDR1 SGHVS, CDR2 FQNEAQ. Profiled with immunoSEQ multiplex PCR; TCRdb holds only in-frame clones, not every one. Of about 580,000 clones in the sample, 95% to 98% were seen once. This clone was counted a single time.

The TCR comes from a man between 25 and 39 years old in good health. Sequenced material: naive CD8+ T cells sorted from blood. The chain couples TRBV7-8 to TRBJ2-7; 8 bases are a match to TRBD2. The CDR3 reads CASSHSGVVSYEQYF. Written as DNA, the CDR3 is TGTGCCAGCAGCCATAGCGGGGTGGTCTCCTACGAGCAGTACTTC.